This TCR beta chain was found in a study of blood T cell repertoires in COVID-19. At the level of the study: From the United States, Italy and Spain came samples of acute and convalescent COVID-19. The cDNA or gDNA used as material had been derived from T cells, B-cell-depleted T cells, or PBMCs.

Study processing details: The authors estimated nucleated cell counts from reference gene primer amplification. Assay used: immunoSEQ multiplex PCR; TCRdb lists only in-frame clones, some missing. V and J calls and clone size follow that table, whereas D and trimming were derived from the DNA. The data contain some 89,000 clones, about nine tenths of them singletons. Trimming removed 4 bases from V and 9 bases from J, with 10 bases in between. This CDR3 contains 11 residues. Looked up from germline, CDR1 is GTSNPN and CDR2 is SVGIG (reference sequence). In this sample, this clone turned up once. This clonotype originated in a man aged 60-69 years with acute or convalescent COVID-19. The chain is built from TRBV30 and TRBJ2-1, with D tentatively TRBD1 (5 bases). The sample consisted of peripheral blood. CDR3 amino acids: CAWKGSSEQFF. The CDR3 DNA follows: TGTGCCTGGAAGGGGTCTAGTGAGCAGTTCTTC.